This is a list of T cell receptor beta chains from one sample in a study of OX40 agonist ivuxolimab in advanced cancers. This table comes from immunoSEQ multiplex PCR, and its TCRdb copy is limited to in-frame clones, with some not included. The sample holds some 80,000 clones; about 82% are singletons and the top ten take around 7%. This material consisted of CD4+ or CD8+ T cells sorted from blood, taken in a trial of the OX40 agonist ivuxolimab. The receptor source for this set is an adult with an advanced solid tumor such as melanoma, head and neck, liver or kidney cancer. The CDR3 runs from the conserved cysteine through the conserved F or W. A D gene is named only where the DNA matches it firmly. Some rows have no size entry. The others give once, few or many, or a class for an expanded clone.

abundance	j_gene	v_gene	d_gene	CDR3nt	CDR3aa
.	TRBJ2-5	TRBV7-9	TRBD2	TGTGCCAGCAGCTTAATCCTGGGCGGGGGGGCCAAGGAGACCCAGTACTTC	CASSLILGGGAKETQYF
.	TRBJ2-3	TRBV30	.	TGTGCCTGGAGTACCCGGGCTAGCACAGATACGCAGTATTTT	CAWSTRASTDTQYF
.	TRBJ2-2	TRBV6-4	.	TGTGCCAGCAGTAAAGGACACAAGAACACCGGGGAGCTGTTTTTT	CASSKGHKNTGELFF
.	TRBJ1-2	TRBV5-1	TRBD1	TGCGCCAGCAGCGGGACAGGGTTTTCTGGAGGAACATTGTGGGGACAGGGACGAGTTACTGGCTACACCTTC	CASSGTGFSGGTLWGQGRVTGYTF
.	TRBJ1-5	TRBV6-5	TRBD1	TGTGCCAGCAGTTACGGACAGGGCAATCAGCCCCAGCATTTT	CASSYGQGNQPQHF
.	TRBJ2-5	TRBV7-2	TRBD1	TGTGCCAGCAGCTTAGGCCACAGGGGGCTCGGGGAGACCCAGTACTTC	CASSLGHRGLGETQYF
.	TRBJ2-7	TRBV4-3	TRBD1	TGCGCCAGCAGCCAAGCCCGACAGGGGGCCTACGAGCAGTACTTC	CASSQARQGAYEQYF
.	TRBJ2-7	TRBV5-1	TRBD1	TGCGCCAGCAGCCCCCTAGGACAGGGCTACGAGCAGTACTTC	CASSPLGQGYEQYF
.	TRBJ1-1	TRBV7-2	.	TGTGCCAGCAGCCCGACCCGTGGGGCTTTCTTT	CASSPTRGAFF
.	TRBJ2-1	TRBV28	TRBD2	TGTGCCAGCAACAAGGCAGGGACTAGCGGGAGGGAGCAGTTCTTC	CASNKAGTSGREQFF
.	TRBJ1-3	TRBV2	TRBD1	TGTGCCAGCATGGACAGGGCCTACTCTGGAAACACCATATATTTT	CASMDRAYSGNTIYF
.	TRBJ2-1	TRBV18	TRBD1	TGTGCCAGCTCACCAGTAAACAGGGACAGGGGCAATGAGCAGTTCTTC	CASSPVNRDRGNEQFF
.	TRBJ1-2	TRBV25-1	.	TGTGCCAGCAGTGAGACAGGTGACTATGGCTACACCTTC	CASSETGDYGYTF
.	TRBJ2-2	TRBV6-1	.	TGTGCCAGCAGTGAATGGTTTGCCACCGGGGAGCTGTTTTTT	CASSEWFATGELFF
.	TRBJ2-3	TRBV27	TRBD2	TGTGCCAGCAGTGCCTCCGGGACTAGCGGCACAGATACGCAGTATTTT	CASSASGTSGTDTQYF
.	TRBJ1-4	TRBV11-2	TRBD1	TGTGCCAGCAGCTCAATGGGACAGGGGTTAGAAAAACTGTTTTTT	CASSSMGQGLEKLFF
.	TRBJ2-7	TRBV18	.	TGTGCCAGCTCATCACCCGGGTCCCCGGGGGACGAGCAGTACTTC	CASSSPGSPGDEQYF
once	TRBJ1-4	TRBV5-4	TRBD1	TGTGCCAGCAGCTCAGGGGGTCTCAATGAAAAACTGTTTTTT	CASSSGGLNEKLFF
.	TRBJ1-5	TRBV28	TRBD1	TGTGCCAGCAGTTTGGTACAGGGGAACCAGCCCCAGCATTTT	CASSLVQGNQPQHF
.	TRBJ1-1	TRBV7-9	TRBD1	TGTGCCAGCAGACCATCAGGGGGCACTGAAGCTTTCTTT	CASRPSGGTEAFF
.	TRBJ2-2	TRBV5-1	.	TGCGCCAGCAGCTTGGTAGGCGGGGAGCTGTTTTTT	CASSLVGGELFF
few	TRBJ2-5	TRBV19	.	TGTGCCAGTGGGTTGGGGACCCAGTACTTC	CASGLGTQYF
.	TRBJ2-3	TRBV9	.	TGTGCCAGCAGCGTAGCCGCCGGCAACGTGGTCACAGATACGCAGTATTTT	CASSVAAGNVVTDTQYF
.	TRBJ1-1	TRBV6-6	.	TGTGCCAGCAGTTACTGGGGACATCCGGAGGGGGATGAAGCTTTCTTT	CASSYWGHPEGDEAFF
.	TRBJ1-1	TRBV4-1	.	TGCGCCAGCAGCCAATCCCTCACCTTGAACACTGAAGCTTTCTTT	CASSQSLTLNTEAFF
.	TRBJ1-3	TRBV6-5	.	TGTGCCAGCAGTTACTCGATAAGCTCTGGAAACACCATATATTTT	CASSYSISSGNTIYF
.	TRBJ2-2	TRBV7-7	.	TGTGCTAGCGGCTTAGGGTCAAACACCGGGGAGCTGTTTTTT	CASGLGSNTGELFF
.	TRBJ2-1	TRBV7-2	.	TGTGCCAGCAGCTCCCAGATCGGACCTCAGCAGTTCTTC	CASSSQIGPQQFF
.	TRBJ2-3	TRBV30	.	TGTGCCTGGAGTGTACTCGCGGGAAGCACAGATACGCAGTATTTT	CAWSVLAGSTDTQYF
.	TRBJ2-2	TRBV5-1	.	TGCGCCAGCAGCCTGGGGGATGCCCACACCGGGGAGCTGTTTTTT	CASSLGDAHTGELFF
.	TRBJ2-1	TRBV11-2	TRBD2	TGTGCCAGCAGCCTCGGGACTAGAAGCTCGAATGAGCAGTTCTTC	CASSLGTRSSNEQFF
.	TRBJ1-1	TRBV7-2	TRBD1	TGTGCCAGCAGCCCCCGGGACAGGGAAAGTACTGAAGCTTTCTTT	CASSPRDRESTEAFF
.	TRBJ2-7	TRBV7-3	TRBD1	TGTGCCAGCAGCTTACGACAGGGGTTGGACAACGAGCAGTACTTC	CASSLRQGLDNEQYF
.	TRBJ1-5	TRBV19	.	TGTGCCAGTAGTTTACAGGGAGGGGGATATCAGCCCCAGCATTTT	CASSLQGGGYQPQHF
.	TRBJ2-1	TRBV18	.	TGTGCCAGCTCACCACCGATGAAGGATGAGCAGTTCTTC	CASSPPMKDEQFF
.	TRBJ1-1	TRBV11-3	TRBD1	TGTGCCAGCAGCTACAGGGGAGGGAACACTGAAGCTTTCTTT	CASSYRGGNTEAFF
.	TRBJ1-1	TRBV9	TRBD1	TGTGCCAGCAGCCCGACAGGGGGGGAAGCTTTCTTT	CASSPTGGEAFF
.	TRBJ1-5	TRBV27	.	TGTGCCAGCAGGGGGAGGGCCAATCAGCCCCAGCATTTT	CASRGRANQPQHF
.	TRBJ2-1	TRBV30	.	TGTGCCTGGAGTGAACGTAACAATGAGCAGTTCTTC	CAWSERNNEQFF
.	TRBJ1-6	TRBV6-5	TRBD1	TGTGCCAGCAGAAGGGACAGCACAAATTCACCCCTCCACTTT	CASRRDSTNSPLHF
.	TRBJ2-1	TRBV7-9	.	TGTGCCAGCAGCTTAGACAGCACCTACAATGAGCAGTTCTTC	CASSLDSTYNEQFF
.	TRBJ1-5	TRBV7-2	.	TGTGCCAGCAGCTTACCGACAGGCGATCGGCAACAGCCCCAGCATTTT	CASSLPTGDRQQPQHF
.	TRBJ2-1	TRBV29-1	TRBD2	TGCAGCGTTGTAGCGGGGGGCTCCAGGAATGAGCAGTTCTTC	CSVVAGGSRNEQFF
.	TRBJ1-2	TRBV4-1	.	TGCGCCAGCAGCCAAGGCCCCCTAGGCGCAGCCTATGGCTACACCTTC	CASSQGPLGAAYGYTF
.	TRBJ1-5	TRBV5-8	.	TGTGCCAGCAGCGCGGGCCGGGGTACGGACAATCAGCCCCAGCATTTT	CASSAGRGTDNQPQHF
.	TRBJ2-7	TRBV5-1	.	TGCGCCAGCAGCTTGGTCAGATTTGAGGGGGAGCAGTACTTC	CASSLVRFEGEQYF
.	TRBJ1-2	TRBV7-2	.	TGTGCCAGCAGCTTGTATTCCTGGGGCTACACCTTC	CASSLYSWGYTF
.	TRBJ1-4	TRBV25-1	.	TGTGCCAGCAGTGATCCACAGGGAGGCGAAAAACTGTTTTTT	CASSDPQGGEKLFF
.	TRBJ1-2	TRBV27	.	TGTGCCAGCAGTTTAGATGGTTCAGCGGGGGGGGGCTACACCTTC	CASSLDGSAGGGYTF
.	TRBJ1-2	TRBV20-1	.	TGCAGTGCTAGAGATCCTTGGGGCTACACCTTC	CSARDPWGYTF
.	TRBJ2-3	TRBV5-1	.	TGCGCCAGCAGCCTAAACCGGCAGGCTAGCACAGATACGCAGTATTTT	CASSLNRQASTDTQYF
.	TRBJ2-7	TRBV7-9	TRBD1	TGTGCCAGCAGCCATGGACAGGGGAAATACGAGCAGTACTTC	CASSHGQGKYEQYF
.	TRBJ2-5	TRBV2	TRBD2	TGTGCCAGCAGTGAGGGTACTAGCGGGAGATGGGGAGAGACCCAGTACTTC	CASSEGTSGRWGETQYF
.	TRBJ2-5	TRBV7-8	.	TGTGCCAGCAGCCCTCTCCGCCAAGAGACCCAGTACTTC	CASSPLRQETQYF
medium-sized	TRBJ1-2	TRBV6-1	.	TGTGCCAGCAGTGGGTTGTTAGGGGGAAATGGCTACACCTTC	CASSGLLGGNGYTF
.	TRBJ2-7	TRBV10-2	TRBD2	TGCGCCAGCAGAGAGCGGACTAGCGGAGGGGTCTACGAGCAGTACTTC	CASRERTSGGVYEQYF
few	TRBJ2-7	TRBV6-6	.	TGTGCCAGCAGTTCCCAGGGGGGGCGAGCGCAAGAGCAGTACTTC	CASSSQGGRAQEQYF
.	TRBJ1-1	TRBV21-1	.	TGTGCCAGCAGCAGCTCCAGGGGGGCAGCTTTCTTT	CASSSSRGAAFF
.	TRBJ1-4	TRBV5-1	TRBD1	TGCGCCAGCAGCTTCTTCGACAGGGACGGTGAAAAACTGTTTTTT	CASSFFDRDGEKLFF
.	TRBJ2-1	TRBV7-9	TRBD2	TGTGCCAGCAGCGACTCTAGCGCGGGGGTTACTACCTACAATGAGCAGTTCTTC	CASSDSSAGVTTYNEQFF